One sample yielded the 2 T cell receptor beta chains listed below, sequenced in a study of CD8+ T cells in alopecia areata. Following RNA extraction, reverse transcription yielded cDNA that acted as the sequencing template. Repertoires were generated with immunoSEQ multiplex PCR, while TCRdb's copy carries only in-frame clones and drops some. The sample shows fewer than 100,000 clones, 35% to 50% of them seen only once. Sequencing was performed on CD4+ T cells sorted from blood. The receptors were gathered from a human donor with alopecia areata.

The sample holds a few counts of this clone. The chain employs TRBV20-1 and TRBJ1-1, with D unresolved. The germline CDR1 and CDR2 sequences are DFQATT and SNEGSKA (reference sequence). The V end lost 5 bases, the J end lost 7 bases, and 11 bases lay between the germline ends. This CDR3 comprises 11 residues. The CDR3 DNA is TGCAGTGCTCCCCAGACGGTTGAAGCTTTCTTT. This translates into CSAPQTVEAFF.

The chain combines TRBV20-1 with TRBJ2-3, with 9 bases fitting TRBD2. Trimming took 6 bases from V and 9 from J; bases not matched to a gene: 4. Looked up from germline, CDR1 is DFQATT and CDR2 is SNEGSKA (reference sequence). This CDR3 has 11 residues. CDR3 nucleotide sequence: TGCAGTGCGGTAGCGGGAGAGACGCAGTATTTT. Protein sequence: CSAVAGETQYF.